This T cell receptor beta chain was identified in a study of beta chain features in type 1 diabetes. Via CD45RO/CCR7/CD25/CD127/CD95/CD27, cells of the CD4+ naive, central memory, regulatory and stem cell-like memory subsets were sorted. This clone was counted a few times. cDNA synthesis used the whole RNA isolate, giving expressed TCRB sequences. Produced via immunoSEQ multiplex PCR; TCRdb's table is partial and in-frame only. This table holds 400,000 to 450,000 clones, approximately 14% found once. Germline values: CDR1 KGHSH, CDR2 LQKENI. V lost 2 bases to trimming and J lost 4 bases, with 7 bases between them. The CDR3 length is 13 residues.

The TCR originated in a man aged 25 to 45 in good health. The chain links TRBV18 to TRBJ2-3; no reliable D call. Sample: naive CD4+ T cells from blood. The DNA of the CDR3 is TGTGCCAGCTCACCAAGCGCCGCAGATACGCAGTATTTT. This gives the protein CASSPSAADTQYF.